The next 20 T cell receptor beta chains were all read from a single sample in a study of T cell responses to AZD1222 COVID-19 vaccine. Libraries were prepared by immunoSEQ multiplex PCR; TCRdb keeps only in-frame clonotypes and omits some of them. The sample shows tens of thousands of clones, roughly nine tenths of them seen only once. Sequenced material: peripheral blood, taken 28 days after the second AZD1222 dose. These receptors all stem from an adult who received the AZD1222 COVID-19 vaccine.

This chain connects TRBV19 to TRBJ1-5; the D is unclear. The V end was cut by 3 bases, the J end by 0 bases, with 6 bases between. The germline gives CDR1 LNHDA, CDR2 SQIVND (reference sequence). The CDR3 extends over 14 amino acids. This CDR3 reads CASSIIDSNQPQHF. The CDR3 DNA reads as TGTGCCAGTAGTATCATAGATAGCAATCAGCCCCAGCATTTT.

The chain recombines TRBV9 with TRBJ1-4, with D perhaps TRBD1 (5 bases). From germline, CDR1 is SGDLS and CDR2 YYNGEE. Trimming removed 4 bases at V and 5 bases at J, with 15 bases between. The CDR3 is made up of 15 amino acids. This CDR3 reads CASSFMGVANEKLFF. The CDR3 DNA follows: TGTGCCAGCAGCTTCATGGGGGTAGCAAATGAAAAACTGTTTTTT.

CDR3 sequence reads: CAMSRDRAYEQYF. As DNA, the CDR3 is TGTGCCATGTCCCGGGACAGGGCCTACGAGCAGTACTTC. V is TRBV6-6 and J is TRBJ2-7; 9 bases line up with TRBD1. This CDR3 is built from 13 residues. Germline-derived CDR1 and CDR2 are MNHNY and SVGAGI (reference sequence). V was clipped by 10 bases and J by 2 bases; unmatched bases: 6.

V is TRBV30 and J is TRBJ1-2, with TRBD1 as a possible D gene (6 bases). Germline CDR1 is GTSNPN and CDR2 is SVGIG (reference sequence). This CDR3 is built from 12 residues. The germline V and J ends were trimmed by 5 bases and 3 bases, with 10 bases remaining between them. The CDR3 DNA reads TGTGCCTGGGCTACAGGGTACTATGGCTACACCTTC. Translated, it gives CAWATGYYGYTF.

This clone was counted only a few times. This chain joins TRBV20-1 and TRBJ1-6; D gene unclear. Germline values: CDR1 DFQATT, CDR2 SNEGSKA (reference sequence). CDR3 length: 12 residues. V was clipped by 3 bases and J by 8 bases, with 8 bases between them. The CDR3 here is CSASVGDSPLHF. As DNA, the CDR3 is TGCAGTGCTAGTGTCGGCGATTCACCCCTCCACTTT.

This CDR3 reads CASSPQSVNEKLFF. The CDR3 DNA follows: TGTGCCAGCAGCCCACAGAGTGTTAATGAAAAACTGTTTTTT. The chain carries TRBV7-9 and TRBJ1-4; no reliable D call. V lost 5 bases, J lost 4 bases, and 11 bases lay in between. Per the germline V gene, CDR1 is SEHNR and CDR2 is FQNEAQ (reference sequence). The CDR3 is 14 residues long.

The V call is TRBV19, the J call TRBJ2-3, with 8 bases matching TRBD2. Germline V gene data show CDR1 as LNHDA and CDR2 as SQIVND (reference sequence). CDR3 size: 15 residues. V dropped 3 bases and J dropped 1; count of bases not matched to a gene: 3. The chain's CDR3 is CASSIVRGGTDTQYF. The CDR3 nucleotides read TGTGCCAGTAGTATTGTGCGGGGGGGCACAGATACGCAGTATTTT.

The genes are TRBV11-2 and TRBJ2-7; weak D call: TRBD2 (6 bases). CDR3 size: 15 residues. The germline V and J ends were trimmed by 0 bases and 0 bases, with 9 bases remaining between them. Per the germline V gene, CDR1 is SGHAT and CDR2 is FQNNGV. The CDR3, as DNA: TGTGCCAGCAGCTTAGAGGGGGGAGGCTCCTACGAGCAGTACTTC. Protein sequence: CASSLEGGGSYEQYF.

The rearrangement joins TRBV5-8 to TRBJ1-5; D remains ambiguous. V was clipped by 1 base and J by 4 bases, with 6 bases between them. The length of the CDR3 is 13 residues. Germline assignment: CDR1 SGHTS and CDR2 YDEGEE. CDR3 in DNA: TGTGCCAGCAGCTTGCAGGAAAATCAGCCCCAGCATTTT. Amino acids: CASSLQENQPQHF.

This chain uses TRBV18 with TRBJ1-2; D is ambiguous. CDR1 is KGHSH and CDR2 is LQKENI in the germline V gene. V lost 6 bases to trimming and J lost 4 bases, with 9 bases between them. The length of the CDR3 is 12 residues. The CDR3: CASSPTVYGYTF. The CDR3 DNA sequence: TGTGCCAGCTCGCCGACTGTCTATGGCTACACCTTC.

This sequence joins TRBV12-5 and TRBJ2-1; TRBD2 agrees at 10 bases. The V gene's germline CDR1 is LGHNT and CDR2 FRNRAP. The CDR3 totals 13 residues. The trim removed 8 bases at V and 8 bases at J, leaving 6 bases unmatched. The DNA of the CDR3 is TGTGCTAGTAGGGCTAGCGGGGGCTATGAGCAGTTCTTC. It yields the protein CASRASGGYEQFF.

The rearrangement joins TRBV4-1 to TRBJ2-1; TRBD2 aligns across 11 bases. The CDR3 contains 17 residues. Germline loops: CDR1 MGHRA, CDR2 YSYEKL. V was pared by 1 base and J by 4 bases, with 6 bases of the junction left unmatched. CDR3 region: CASSQARTSGGYNEQFF. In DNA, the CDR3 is TGCGCCAGCAGCCAAGCCCGAACTAGCGGGGGATACAATGAGCAGTTCTTC.

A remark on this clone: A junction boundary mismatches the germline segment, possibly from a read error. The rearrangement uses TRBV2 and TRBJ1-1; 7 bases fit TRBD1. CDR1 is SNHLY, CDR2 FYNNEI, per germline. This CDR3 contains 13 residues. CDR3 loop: CASSGQANAEAFF. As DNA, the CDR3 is TGTGCCAGCAGCGGACAGGCGAACGCTGAAGCTTTCTTT.

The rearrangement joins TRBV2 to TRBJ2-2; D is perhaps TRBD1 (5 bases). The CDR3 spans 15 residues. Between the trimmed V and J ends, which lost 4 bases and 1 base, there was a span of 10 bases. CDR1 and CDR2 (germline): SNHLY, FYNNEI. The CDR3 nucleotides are TGTGCCAGCAGTGTTGACAGAAAGAACACCGGGGAGCTGTTTTTT. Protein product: CASSVDRKNTGELFF.

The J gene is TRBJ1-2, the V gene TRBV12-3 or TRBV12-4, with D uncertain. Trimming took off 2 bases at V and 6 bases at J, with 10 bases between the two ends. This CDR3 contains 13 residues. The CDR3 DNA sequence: TGTGCCAGCAGTTTAAGCAGGCCCCATGGCTACACCTTC. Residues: CASSLSRPHGYTF.

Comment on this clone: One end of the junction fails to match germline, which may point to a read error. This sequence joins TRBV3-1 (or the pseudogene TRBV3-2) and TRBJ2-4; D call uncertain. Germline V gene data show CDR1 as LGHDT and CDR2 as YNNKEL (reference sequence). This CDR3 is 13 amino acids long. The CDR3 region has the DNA TGTGCCAGCAGCCAAGATTCCGGAACAGCTCACCACTTC. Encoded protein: CASSQDSGTAHHF.

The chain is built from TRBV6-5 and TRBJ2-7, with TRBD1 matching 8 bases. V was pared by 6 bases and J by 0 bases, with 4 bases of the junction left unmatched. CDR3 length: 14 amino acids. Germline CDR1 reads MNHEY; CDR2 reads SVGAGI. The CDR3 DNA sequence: TGTGCCAGCAGGGCCGGGACAGGCTCCTACGAGCAGTACTTC. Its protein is CASRAGTGSYEQYF.

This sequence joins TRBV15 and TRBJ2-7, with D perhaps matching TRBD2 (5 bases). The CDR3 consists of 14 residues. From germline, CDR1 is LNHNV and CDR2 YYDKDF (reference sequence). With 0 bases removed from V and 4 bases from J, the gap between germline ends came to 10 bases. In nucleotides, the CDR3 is TGTGCCACCAGCAGAGATTTGCTAGCTTACGAGCAGTACTTC. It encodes CATSRDLLAYEQYF.

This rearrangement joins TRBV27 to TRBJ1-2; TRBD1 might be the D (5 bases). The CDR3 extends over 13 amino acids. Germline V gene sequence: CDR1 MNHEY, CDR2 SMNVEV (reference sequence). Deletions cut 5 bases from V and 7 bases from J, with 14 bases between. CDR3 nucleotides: TGTGCCAGCAGTCTGAGGAGGGGTGGTGGCTACACCTTC. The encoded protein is CASSLRRGGGYTF.

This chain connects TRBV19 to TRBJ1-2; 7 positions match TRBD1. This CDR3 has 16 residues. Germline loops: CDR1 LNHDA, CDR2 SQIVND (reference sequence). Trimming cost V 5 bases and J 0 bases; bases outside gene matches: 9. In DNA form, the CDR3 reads TGTGCCAGTAGTGCGTCCGGGACAGAGACTAACTATGGCTACACCTTC. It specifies CASSASGTETNYGYTF.